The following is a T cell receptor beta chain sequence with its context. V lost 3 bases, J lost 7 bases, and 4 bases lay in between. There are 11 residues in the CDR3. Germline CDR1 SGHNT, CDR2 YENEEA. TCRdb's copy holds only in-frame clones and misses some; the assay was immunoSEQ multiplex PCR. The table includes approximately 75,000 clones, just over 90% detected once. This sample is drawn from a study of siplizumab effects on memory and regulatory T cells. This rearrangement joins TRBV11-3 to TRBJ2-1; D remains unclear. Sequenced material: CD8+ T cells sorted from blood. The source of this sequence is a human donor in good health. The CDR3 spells CASSLGNEQFF. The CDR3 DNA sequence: TGTGCCAGCAGCTTGGGAAATGAGCAGTTCTTC.